This T cell receptor beta chain came from a study of CD8 T cells in ankylosing spondylitis. TCRdb used MiXCR to reprocess the 5' RACE reads, holding one entry per CDR3 protein. The table lists a few hundred thousand distinct CDR3 sequences, 6% to 8% of them singletons. Study-level findings and limits: Characteristic of ankylosing spondylitis blood, it appeared, was a TCR beta motif comprising roughly 8 highly homologous variants.

Germline CDR1 and CDR2: MDHEN and SYDVKM. The CDR3 has 15 residues. J lost 10 bases, V lost 1 base, and 7 bases had no gene match. This clonotype was detected only a few times. The antigen is unknown. This TCR derives from a male donor with ankylosing spondylitis. The sequencing input was blood, either unsorted or a sorted T cell fraction (not recorded which). The J gene is TRBJ2-1, the V gene TRBV28; TRBD2 matches 10 bases. The CDR3 DNA follows: TGTGCCAGCAGTTTATTTTTTGGGACTAGCGCCGAGCAGTTCTTC. It translates to CASSLFFGTSAEQFF.